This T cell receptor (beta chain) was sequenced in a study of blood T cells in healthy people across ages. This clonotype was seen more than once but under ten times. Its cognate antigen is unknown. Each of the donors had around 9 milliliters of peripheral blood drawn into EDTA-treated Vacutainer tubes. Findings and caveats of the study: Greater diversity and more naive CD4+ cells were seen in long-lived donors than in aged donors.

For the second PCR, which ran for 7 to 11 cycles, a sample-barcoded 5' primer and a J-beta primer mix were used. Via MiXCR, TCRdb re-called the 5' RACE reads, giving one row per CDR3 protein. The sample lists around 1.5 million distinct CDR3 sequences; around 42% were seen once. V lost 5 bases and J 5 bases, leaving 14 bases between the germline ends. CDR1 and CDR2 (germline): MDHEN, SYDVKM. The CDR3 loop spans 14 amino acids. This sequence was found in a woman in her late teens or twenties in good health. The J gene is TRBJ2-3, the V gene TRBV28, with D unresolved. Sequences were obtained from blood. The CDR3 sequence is CASSHLLFRDTQYF. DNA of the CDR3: TGTGCCAGCAGTCACCTCTTGTTTCGAGATACGCAGTATTTT.